This T cell receptor beta chain appears in the sequencing data of a study of T cells in Graves' hyperthyroidism and ophthalmopathy. Study-level information: Blood was drawn when the patient was first diagnosed and still untreated.

Amplification of TCR beta CDR3 regions used RNA as the template. The HTBI primer set was used in a first-round RT-PCR of the TCR CDR3. TCRdb redid the calling of the multiplex PCR reads with MiXCR, one entry per CDR3 protein. Of 490,000 or so distinct CDR3 sequences in the sample, roughly 23% were seen once. This clonotype was detected many times. This TCR was sampled from a woman in her sixties or seventies with Graves' ophthalmopathy. Sequenced material: blood.

CDR3 residues: CASSGTGQGPANQPQHF. The CDR3 DNA reads as TGTGCCAGCAGTGGCACGGGACAGGGGCCCGCCAATCAGCCCCAGCATTTT. The chain has TRBV6-1 and TRBJ1-5; 10 nucleotides line up with TRBD1. With 4 bases clipped from V and 3 bases from J, the junction kept 9 bases outside the gene matches. Germline lookup yields CDR1 MNHNS and CDR2 SASEGT. There are 17 residues in the CDR3.